One sample yielded the 15 T cell receptor beta chains listed below, sequenced in a study of CD4+ T cells in melanoma. TCRdb's copy holds only in-frame clones and misses some; the assay was immunoSEQ multiplex PCR. This sample yields roughly 150,000 clones, of which around nine tenths are seen a single time; 1.5% to 1.9% belongs to the top ten. The receptors stem from a human donor with melanoma.

In this sample, this clone turned up once. The rearrangement joins TRBV5-1 to TRBJ2-7, with 11 bases lining up with TRBD2. Germline V gene lookup returns CDR1 SGHRS and CDR2 YFSETQ. J gave up 3 bases and V 4 bases, and 9 bases lay outside the gene matches. The CDR3 sequence is 16 residues long. Here the CDR3 reads CASSLTSGGLIYEQYF. CDR3 coding DNA: TGCGCCAGCAGCCTAACTAGCGGGGGCCTTATCTACGAGCAGTACTTC.

This chain joins TRBV5-1 and TRBJ2-7; TRBD1 matches at 7 bases. Germline assignment: CDR1 SGHRS and CDR2 YFSETQ. Losses at the gene ends were 4 bases for V and 0 bases for J; bases not matched to a gene: 4. This CDR3 contains 14 residues. Here the CDR3 reads CASSRGTDSYEQYF. The DNA of the CDR3 is TGCGCCAGCAGCAGGGGGACAGACTCCTACGAGCAGTACTTC.

The chain has TRBV18 and TRBJ2-1, with D hard to call. V was trimmed by 1 base and J by 2 bases, leaving 9 bases between them. This CDR3 has 15 amino acids. CDR1 and CDR2 (germline): KGHSH, LQKENI. The CDR3 sequence is CASSPQAAAYNEQFF. The CDR3 nucleotides read TGTGCCAGCTCACCACAGGCGGCGGCCTACAATGAGCAGTTCTTC.

The chain joins TRBV4-1 to TRBJ1-2, with 9 bases fitting TRBD1. Germline loops: CDR1 MGHRA, CDR2 YSYEKL. Losses at the gene ends were 2 bases for V and 8 bases for J; bases not matched to a gene: 9. This CDR3 comprises 15 residues. DNA for the CDR3: TGCGCCAGCAGCCAACGGACAGGGGAGACGGGAGGCTACACCTTC. Translating it yields CASSQRTGETGGYTF.

The chain couples TRBV18 to TRBJ2-7; TRBD2 agrees at 7 bases. Germline loops: CDR1 KGHSH, CDR2 LQKENI. The ends lost 2 bases at V and 2 bases at J; junction bases unmatched: 3. The CDR3 totals 14 residues. This CDR3 is CASSPTSDPYEQYF. The CDR3 region has the DNA TGTGCCAGCTCACCAACTAGCGACCCCTACGAGCAGTACTTC.

This rearrangement joins TRBV9 to TRBJ1-2; no clear D. Deletions cut 5 bases from V and 4 bases from J, with 15 bases between. This CDR3 comprises 14 residues. CDR1 is SGDLS, CDR2 YYNGEE, per germline. The CDR3 sequence is CASRADVGLYGYTF. In DNA form, the CDR3 reads TGTGCCAGCAGGGCTGATGTTGGCCTCTATGGCTACACCTTC. The variable domain in full, completed from reference TRBV9 and TRBJ1-2, reads DSGVTQTPKHLITATGQRVTLRCSPRSGDLSVYWYQQSLDQGLQFLIQYYNGEERAKGNILERFSAQQFPDLHSELNLSSLELGDSALYFCASRADVGLYGYTFGSGTRLTVV.

The chain recombines TRBV2 with TRBJ2-1, with 7 bases fitting TRBD1. V lost 9 bases to trimming and J lost 2 bases; unmatched junction nucleotides: 10. CDR1 and CDR2 (germline): SNHLY, FYNNEI. There are 15 residues in the CDR3. The chain's CDR3 is CASKRDSPPYNEQFF. The CDR3 DNA sequence: TGTGCCAGTAAAAGGGACAGTCCACCCTACAATGAGCAGTTCTTC.

The V gene is TRBV5-1, the J gene TRBJ1-3, with D unclear. Germline V CDR1 and CDR2: SGHRS, YFSETQ. The CDR3 extends over 15 amino acids. Trimming shortened V by 0 bases and J by 0 bases, and 7 bases separated the two germline ends. This CDR3 reads CASSLELSSGNTIYF. The CDR3 nucleotides read TGCGCCAGCAGCTTGGAACTCAGCTCTGGAAACACCATATATTTT. Full variable domain (missing parts from reference TRBV5-1 and TRBJ1-3): KAGVTQTPRYLIKTRGQQVTLSCSPISGHRSVSWYQQTPGQGLQFLFEYFSETQRNKGNFPGRFSGRQFSNSRSEMNVSTLELGDSALYLCASSLELSSGNTIYFGEGSWLTVV.

This clone showed up just a few times. The genes are TRBV18 and TRBJ2-5, with D uncertain. The CDR3 runs 11 residues. The ends were cut back, 3 bases at V and 1 base at J, with 0 bases in the middle. In germline, CDR1 is KGHSH, CDR2 LQKENI. The CDR3 reads CASSPQETQYF. DNA for the CDR3: TGTGCCAGCTCACCCCAAGAGACCCAGTACTTC.

The gene calls are TRBV7-2 and TRBJ2-7; the D is unclear. Trimming cost V 0 bases and J 6 bases, with 15 bases left between them. Per the germline V gene, CDR1 is SGHTA and CDR2 is FQGNSA. CDR3 size: 15 residues. DNA for the CDR3: TGTGCCAGCAGCTTAGCCCCCGGACCCGCCGGCGAGCAGTACTTC. This translates into CASSLAPGPAGEQYF.

This sequence joins TRBV15 and TRBJ2-4, with 11 positions matching TRBD2. V shed 5 bases and J 1 base; nucleotides not matched to a gene: 7. Germline lookup yields CDR1 LNHNV and CDR2 YYDKDF (reference sequence). This CDR3 comprises 17 residues. The CDR3 here is CATSPQTSGNAKNIQYF. As DNA, the CDR3 is TGTGCCACCAGCCCCCAGACTAGCGGGAATGCCAAAAACATTCAGTACTTC.

The chain couples TRBV19 to TRBJ1-1, with 7 bases fitting TRBD1. CDR1 LNHDA and CDR2 SQIVND come from the germline V gene (reference sequence). Trimming cost V 7 bases and J 9 bases; bases outside gene matches: 17. CDR3 length: 15 residues. CDR3 bases: TGTGCCAGTACCCATCCCCCAGGGGGGTATCCTCAAGCTTTCTTT. This codes for CASTHPPGGYPQAFF.

The V and J genes are TRBV27 and TRBJ1-2; TRBD1 agrees at 7 bases. V shed 3 bases, J shed 4 bases, and the junction held 8 bases outside the gene matches. The CDR3 length is 15 residues. Germline-derived CDR1 and CDR2 are MNHEY and SMNVEV (reference sequence). CDR3 nucleotides: TGTGCCAGCAGTTTCCTAGGGGGCACCATCTATGGCTACACCTTC. Its translation: CASSFLGGTIYGYTF.

The V call is TRBV7-2, the J call TRBJ2-2; 9 bases agree with TRBD1. Germline values: CDR1 SGHTA, CDR2 FQGNSA. The CDR3 is made up of 15 amino acids. The trim removed 1 base at V and 4 bases at J, leaving 1 base unmatched. In nucleotides, the CDR3 is TGTGCCAGCAGCTTAGGGACAGGGGTCACCGGGGAGCTGTTTTTT. This sequence encodes CASSLGTGVTGELFF.

This chain joins TRBV5-1 and TRBJ1-2; D remains ambiguous. The CDR3 loop spans 12 amino acids. Per germline, CDR1 SGHRS and CDR2 YFSETQ. V lost 7 bases to trimming and J lost 2 bases, with 9 bases between them. The CDR3 sequence is CASSQENYGYTF. CDR3 in DNA: TGCGCCAGCTCGCAGGAAAACTATGGCTACACCTTC. Drawing the rest from reference TRBV5-1 and TRBJ1-2, the complete variable domain is KAGVTQTPRYLIKTRGQQVTLSCSPISGHRSVSWYQQTPGQGLQFLFEYFSETQRNKGNFPGRFSGRQFSNSRSEMNVSTLELGDSALYLCASSQENYGYTFGSGTRLTVV.